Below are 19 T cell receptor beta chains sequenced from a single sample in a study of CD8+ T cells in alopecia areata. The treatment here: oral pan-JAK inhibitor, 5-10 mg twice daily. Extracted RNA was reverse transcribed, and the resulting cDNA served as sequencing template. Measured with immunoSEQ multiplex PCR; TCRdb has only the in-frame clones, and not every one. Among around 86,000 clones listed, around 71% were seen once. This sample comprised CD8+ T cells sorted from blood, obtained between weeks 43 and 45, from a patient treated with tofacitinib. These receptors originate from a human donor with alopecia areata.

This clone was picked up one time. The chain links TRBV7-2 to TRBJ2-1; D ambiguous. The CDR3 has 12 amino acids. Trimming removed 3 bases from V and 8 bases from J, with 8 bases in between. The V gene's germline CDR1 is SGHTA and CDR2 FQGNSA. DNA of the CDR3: TGTGCCAGCAGCTTCAGCGATTATGAGCAGTTCTTC. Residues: CASSFSDYEQFF.

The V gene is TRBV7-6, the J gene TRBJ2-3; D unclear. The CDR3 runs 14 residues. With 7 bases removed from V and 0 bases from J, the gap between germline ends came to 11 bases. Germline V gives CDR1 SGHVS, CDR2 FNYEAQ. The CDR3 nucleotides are TGTGCCAGCAACAATGGAGATAGCACAGATACGCAGTATTTT. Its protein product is CASNNGDSTDTQYF.

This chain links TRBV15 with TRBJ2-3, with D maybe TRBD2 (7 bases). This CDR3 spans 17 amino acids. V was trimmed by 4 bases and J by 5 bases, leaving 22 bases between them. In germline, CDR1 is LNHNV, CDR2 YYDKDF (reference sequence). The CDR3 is CATSTQDHGGPLDTQYF. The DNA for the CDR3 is TGTGCCACCAGCACTCAGGACCACGGGGGGCCCCTAGATACGCAGTATTTT.

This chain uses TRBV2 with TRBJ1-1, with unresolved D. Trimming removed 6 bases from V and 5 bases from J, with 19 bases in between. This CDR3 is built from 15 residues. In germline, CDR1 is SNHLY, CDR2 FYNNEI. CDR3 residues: CASRGTVAGKTEAFF. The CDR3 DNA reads TGTGCCAGCAGAGGCACCGTCGCGGGGAAGACTGAAGCTTTCTTT.

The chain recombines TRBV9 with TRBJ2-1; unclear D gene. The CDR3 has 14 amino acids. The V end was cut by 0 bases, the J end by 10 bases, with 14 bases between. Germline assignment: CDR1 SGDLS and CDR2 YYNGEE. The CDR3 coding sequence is TGTGCCAGCAGCGTAGATTCACTACCGACGGAGCAGTTCTTC. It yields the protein CASSVDSLPTEQFF.

CDR3 amino acids: CASSYPQNSGANVLTF. In nucleotides, the CDR3 is TGTGCCAGCAGCTACCCGCAGAACTCTGGGGCCAACGTCCTGACTTTC. This chain connects TRBV7-9 to TRBJ2-6; D not certain. CDR1 SEHNR and CDR2 FQNEAQ come from the germline V gene (reference sequence). This CDR3 spans 16 amino acids. Trimming cost V 4 bases and J 0 bases, with 10 bases left between them.

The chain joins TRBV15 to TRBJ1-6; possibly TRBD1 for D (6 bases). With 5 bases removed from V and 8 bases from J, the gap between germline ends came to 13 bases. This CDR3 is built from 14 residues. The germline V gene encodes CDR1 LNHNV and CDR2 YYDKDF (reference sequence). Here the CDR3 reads CATSPTGNHSPLHF. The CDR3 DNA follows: TGTGCCACCAGCCCAACAGGGAACCATTCACCCCTCCACTTT.

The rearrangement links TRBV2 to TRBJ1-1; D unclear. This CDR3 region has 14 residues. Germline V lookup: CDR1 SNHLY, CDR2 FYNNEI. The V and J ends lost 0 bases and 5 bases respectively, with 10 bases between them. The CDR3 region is CASSEAAVGTEAFF. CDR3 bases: TGTGCCAGCAGTGAAGCCGCAGTGGGGACTGAAGCTTTCTTT.

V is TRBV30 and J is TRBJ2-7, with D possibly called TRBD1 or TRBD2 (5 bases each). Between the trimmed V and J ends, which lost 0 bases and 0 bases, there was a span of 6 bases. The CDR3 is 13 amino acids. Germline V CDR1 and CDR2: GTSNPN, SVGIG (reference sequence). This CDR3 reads CAWSVGGSYEQYF. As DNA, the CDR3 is TGTGCCTGGAGTGTTGGGGGCTCCTACGAGCAGTACTTC.

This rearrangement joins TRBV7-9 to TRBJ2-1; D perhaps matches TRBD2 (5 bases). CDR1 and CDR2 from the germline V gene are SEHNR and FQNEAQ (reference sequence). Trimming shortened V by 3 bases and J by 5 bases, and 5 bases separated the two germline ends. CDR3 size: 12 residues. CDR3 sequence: CASSFGDNEQFF. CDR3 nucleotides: TGTGCCAGCAGCTTCGGGGACAATGAGCAGTTCTTC.

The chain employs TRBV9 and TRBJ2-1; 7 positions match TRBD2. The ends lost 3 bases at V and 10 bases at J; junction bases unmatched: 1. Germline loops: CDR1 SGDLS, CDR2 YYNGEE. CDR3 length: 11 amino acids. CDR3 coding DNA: TGTGCCAGCAGCGGACTAGCAGAGCAGTTCTTC. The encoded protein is CASSGLAEQFF.

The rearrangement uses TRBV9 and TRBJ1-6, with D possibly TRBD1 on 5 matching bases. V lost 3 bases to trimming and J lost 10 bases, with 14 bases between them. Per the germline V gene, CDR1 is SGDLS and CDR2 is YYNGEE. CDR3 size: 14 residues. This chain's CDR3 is CASSGGALGSPLHF. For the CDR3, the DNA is TGTGCCAGCAGCGGCGGGGCCCTGGGGTCACCCCTCCACTTT.

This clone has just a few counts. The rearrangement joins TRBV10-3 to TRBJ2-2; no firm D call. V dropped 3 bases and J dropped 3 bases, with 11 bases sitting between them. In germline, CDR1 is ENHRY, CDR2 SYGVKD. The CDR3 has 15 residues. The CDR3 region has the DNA TGTGCCATCAGTGACGAAAGCGTTTACACCGGGGAGCTGTTTTTT. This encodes CAISDESVYTGELFF.

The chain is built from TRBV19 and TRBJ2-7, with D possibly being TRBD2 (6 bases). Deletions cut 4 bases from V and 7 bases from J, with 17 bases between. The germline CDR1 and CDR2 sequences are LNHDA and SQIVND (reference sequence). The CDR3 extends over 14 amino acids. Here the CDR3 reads CASSTPSGAGEQYF. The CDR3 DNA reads TGTGCCAGTAGTACCCCCTCGGGCGCGGGGGAGCAGTACTTC.

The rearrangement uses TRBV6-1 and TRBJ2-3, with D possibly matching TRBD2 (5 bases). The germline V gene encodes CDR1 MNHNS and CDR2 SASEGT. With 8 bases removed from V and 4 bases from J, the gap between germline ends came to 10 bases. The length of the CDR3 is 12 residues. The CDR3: CASYEGADTQYF. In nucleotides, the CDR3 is TGTGCCAGCTATGAGGGAGCAGATACGCAGTATTTT.

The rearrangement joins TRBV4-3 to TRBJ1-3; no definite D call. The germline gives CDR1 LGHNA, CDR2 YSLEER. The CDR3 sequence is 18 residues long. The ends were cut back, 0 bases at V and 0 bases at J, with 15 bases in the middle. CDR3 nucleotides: TGCGCCAGCAGCCAAGAGGAAGCAAGGTTCGACTCTGGAAACACCATATATTTT. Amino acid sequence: CASSQEEARFDSGNTIYF.

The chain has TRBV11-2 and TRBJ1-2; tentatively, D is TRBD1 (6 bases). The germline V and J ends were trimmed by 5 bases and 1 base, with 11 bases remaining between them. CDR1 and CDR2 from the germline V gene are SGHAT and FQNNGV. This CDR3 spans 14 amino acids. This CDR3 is CASSPRTDNYGYTF. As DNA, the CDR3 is TGTGCCAGCAGCCCCCGGACAGATAACTATGGCTACACCTTC.

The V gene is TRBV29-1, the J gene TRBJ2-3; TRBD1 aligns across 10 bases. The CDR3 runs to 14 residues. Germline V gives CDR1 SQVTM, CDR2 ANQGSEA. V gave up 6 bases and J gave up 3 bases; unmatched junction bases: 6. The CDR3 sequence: CSVEGTGETDTQYF. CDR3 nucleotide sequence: TGCAGCGTAGAGGGGACAGGGGAGACAGATACGCAGTATTTT.

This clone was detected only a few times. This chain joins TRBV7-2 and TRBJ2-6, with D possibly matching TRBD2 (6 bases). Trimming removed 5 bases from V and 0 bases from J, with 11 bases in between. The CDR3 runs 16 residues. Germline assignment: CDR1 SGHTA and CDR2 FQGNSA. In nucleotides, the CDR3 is TGTGCCAGCAGCCAAGATAGCGGCTCTGGGGCCAACGTCCTGACTTTC. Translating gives CASSQDSGSGANVLTF.